The T cell receptor (beta chain) described here comes from a study of control samples from healthy donors and cancer patients. Repertoires were generated with immunoSEQ multiplex PCR, while TCRdb's copy carries only in-frame clones and drops some. Among 130,000 or so clones listed, roughly 94% were seen once. CDR3 length: 15 residues. The germline V gene has CDR1 MNHEY and CDR2 SVGAGI. V lost 5 bases, J lost 0 bases, and 11 bases lay in between. The V gene is TRBV6-5, the J gene TRBJ1-3, with D maybe TRBD1 (6 bases). The sequence came from a man between 40 and 49 years old in good health. Sequencing used blood. DNA of the CDR3: TGTGCCAGCAGTCACACAGGGAACTCTGGAAACACCATATATTTT. Translating gives CASSHTGNSGNTIYF.